This T cell receptor beta chain was sequenced in a study of shared clonotypes between healthy human individuals. About the research overall: Samples came from two female and three male donors aged 18 to 49.

V was shortened by 0 bases and J by 2 bases, with 8 bases between the two germline ends. The CDR3 contains 14 residues. The germline V gene has CDR1 MNHEY and CDR2 SVGAGI. Concerning this clone itself: The target antigen is unknown.

Study results and caveats: Estimated richness values were generally larger in naive subsets than in memory subsets.

Selected positively for CCR7 and CD45RO-negative, naive CD8 cells excluded terminally differentiated effector memory CD45RA+ cells. Only Caucasian adults living in Nashville, Tennessee served as donors. The authors split each subset's genomic DNA evenly across several immunoSEQ plates. Using immunoSEQ multiplex PCR, the repertoire was profiled, and TCRdb retains in-frame clones only, with some absent. This sample yields around 600,000 clones, of which about 95% are seen a single time; around 0.12% belongs to the top ten. The chain links TRBV6-5 to TRBJ2-7; D may be TRBD1 (5 bases). This receptor was taken from a woman in her twenties or thirties in good health. Sample: naive CD8+ T cells sorted from blood. CDR3 sequence (DNA): TGTGCCAGCAGTTACTCCGAGACAGCCTACGAGCAGTACTTC. Translated, it gives CASSYSETAYEQYF.